These T cell receptor beta chains were read from a single sample in a study of blood T cell repertoires in COVID-19. The assay was immunoSEQ multiplex PCR, and TCRdb's table has in-frame clones only and misses some. This table holds about 260,000 clones, 85% to 90% found once. What was sequenced was PBMCs or T cells enriched from blood (not recorded which). The receptors originated from a man between 45 and 60 years old who had been exposed to COVID-19. The CDR3 runs from the conserved cysteine through the conserved F or W. The D gene is left open where the match is weak. Clone size, where shown, is once, few, many, or a class for clones that have expanded.

v_call: TRBV5-1; j_call: TRBJ2-1; clone_size: -; d_call: TRBD2; cdr3_aa: CASSYSPGLAGGLYNEQFF; cdr3_nt: TGCGCCAGCAGCTACTCACCGGGACTAGCGGGGGGATTATACAATGAGCAGTTCTTC
v_call: TRBV5-5; j_call: TRBJ1-5; clone_size: -; d_call: -; cdr3_aa: CASSFFTDQPQHF; cdr3_nt: TGTGCCAGCAGCTTCTTCACGGATCAGCCCCAGCATTTT
v_call: TRBV28; j_call: TRBJ2-7; clone_size: -; d_call: TRBD1; cdr3_aa: CASSLPPRGRPAYEQYF; cdr3_nt: TGTGCCAGCAGTTTACCCCCCAGGGGGCGCCCCGCCTACGAGCAGTACTTC
v_call: TRBV11-3; j_call: TRBJ2-2; clone_size: -; d_call: -; cdr3_aa: CASSLETAGELFF; cdr3_nt: TGTGCCAGCAGCTTAGAGACTGCGGGGGAGCTGTTTTTT
v_call: TRBV9; j_call: TRBJ2-5; clone_size: -; d_call: -; cdr3_aa: CASSVVGGQETQYF; cdr3_nt: TGTGCCAGCAGCGTAGTGGGGGGCCAAGAGACCCAGTACTTC
v_call: TRBV10-3; j_call: TRBJ2-1; clone_size: -; d_call: -; cdr3_aa: CAISPGDTVQFF; cdr3_nt: TGTGCCATCAGTCCCGGGGACACGGTACAGTTCTTC
v_call: TRBV6-5; j_call: TRBJ1-2; clone_size: -; d_call: -; cdr3_aa: CASSYVGNYGYTF; cdr3_nt: TGTGCCAGCAGTTACGTCGGTAACTATGGCTACACCTTC
v_call: TRBV29-1; j_call: TRBJ2-1; clone_size: -; d_call: -; cdr3_aa: CSVGAPEYLNEQFF; cdr3_nt: TGCAGCGTTGGGGCTCCAGAGTACCTCAATGAGCAGTTCTTC
v_call: TRBV27; j_call: TRBJ1-5; clone_size: -; d_call: -; cdr3_aa: CASSKRQTSNQPQHF; cdr3_nt: TGTGCCAGCAGTAAGAGGCAGACCTCAAATCAGCCCCAGCATTTT
v_call: TRBV24-1; j_call: TRBJ2-5; clone_size: -; d_call: TRBD1; cdr3_aa: CATGPTGNETQYF; cdr3_nt: TGTGCCACCGGCCCGACAGGGAATGAGACCCAGTACTTC
v_call: TRBV5-4; j_call: TRBJ2-7; clone_size: once; d_call: -; cdr3_aa: CASSLAGTYSYEQYF; cdr3_nt: TGTGCCAGCAGCTTGGCCGGGACTTACTCCTACGAGCAGTACTTC
v_call: TRBV27; j_call: TRBJ2-5; clone_size: -; d_call: -; cdr3_aa: CASSFKGLRETQYF; cdr3_nt: TGTGCCAGCTCCTTTAAGGGGCTTCGAGAGACCCAGTACTTC
v_call: TRBV2; j_call: TRBJ2-1; clone_size: -; d_call: TRBD2; cdr3_aa: CASSELAGKWGTYNEQFF; cdr3_nt: TGTGCCAGCAGTGAGCTAGCGGGAAAGTGGGGCACCTACAATGAGCAGTTCTTC
v_call: TRBV10-3; j_call: TRBJ1-2; clone_size: -; d_call: TRBD1; cdr3_aa: CAISGDRSYGYTF; cdr3_nt: TGTGCCATCAGTGGGGACAGGTCCTATGGCTACACCTTC
v_call: TRBV18; j_call: TRBJ2-3; clone_size: -; d_call: TRBD2; cdr3_aa: CASSPGLADTQYF; cdr3_nt: TGTGCCAGCTCACCGGGACTAGCAGATACGCAGTATTTT
v_call: TRBV5-1; j_call: TRBJ1-2; clone_size: -; d_call: -; cdr3_aa: CASTTIPNYGYTF; cdr3_nt: TGCGCCAGTACGACTATTCCTAACTATGGCTACACCTTC
v_call: TRBV5-1; j_call: TRBJ2-5; clone_size: -; d_call: TRBD2; cdr3_aa: CASSPRTSFSGTQYF; cdr3_nt: TGCGCCAGCAGCCCCCGGACTAGCTTCTCTGGGACCCAGTACTTC
v_call: TRBV29-1; j_call: TRBJ2-5; clone_size: -; d_call: -; cdr3_aa: CSVVTNQETQYF; cdr3_nt: TGCAGCGTTGTAACAAATCAAGAGACCCAGTACTTC
v_call: TRBV19; j_call: TRBJ1-5; clone_size: -; d_call: -; cdr3_aa: CASSIEGGIGQPQHF; cdr3_nt: TGTGCCAGTAGTATAGAGGGAGGGATCGGTCAGCCCCAGCATTTT
v_call: TRBV27; j_call: TRBJ2-3; clone_size: once; d_call: TRBD1; cdr3_aa: CASSPRPNRGQSDTQYF; cdr3_nt: TGTGCCAGCAGTCCCCGCCCCAACAGGGGGCAATCAGATACGCAGTATTTT
v_call: TRBV18; j_call: TRBJ1-1; clone_size: -; d_call: -; cdr3_aa: CASSPSAGPVNTEAFF; cdr3_nt: TGTGCCAGCTCACCAAGCGCAGGGCCCGTAAACACTGAAGCTTTCTTT
v_call: TRBV5-1; j_call: TRBJ2-5; clone_size: -; d_call: -; cdr3_aa: CASSLAPVRTGETQYF; cdr3_nt: TGCGCCAGCAGCTTGGCCCCCGTCCGGACGGGGGAGACCCAGTACTTC
v_call: TRBV21-1; j_call: TRBJ2-7; clone_size: -; d_call: -; cdr3_aa: CASSKTGESSYEQYF; cdr3_nt: TGTGCCAGCAGCAAAACAGGGGAGAGCTCCTACGAGCAGTACTTC
v_call: TRBV6-4; j_call: TRBJ2-1; clone_size: -; d_call: -; cdr3_aa: CASSDRGRNNEQFF; cdr3_nt: TGTGCCAGCAGTGATCGAGGGAGGAACAATGAGCAGTTCTTC
v_call: TRBV27; j_call: TRBJ2-3; clone_size: once; d_call: TRBD2; cdr3_aa: CASSSTRAGGTDTQYF; cdr3_nt: TGTGCCAGCAGTTCAACGAGGGCGGGGGGCACAGATACGCAGTATTTT
v_call: TRBV2; j_call: TRBJ1-2; clone_size: -; d_call: TRBD1; cdr3_aa: CASTPGQLYGYTF; cdr3_nt: TGTGCCAGTACCCCGGGACAGCTCTATGGCTACACCTTC